The TCR beta chain described here comes from a study of early T cells in non-severe SARS-CoV-2 infection. Study background: Chains were not paired, and sequencing was done on bulk RNA from unsorted whole blood.

TCRdb independently ran MiXCR on the 5' RACE reads; one entry per CDR3 protein. The table has some 38,000 distinct CDR3 sequences, roughly 5.4% seen once. Whole-study findings and limits: VDJdb matches were skewed toward anti-spike CD8 T cell responses.

As to this clonotype: Its target is unknown.

The sequenced sample consisted of whole blood. The origin of this receptor is an adult who was a healthcare worker with PCR-confirmed SARS-CoV-2 infection or an uninfected control (not recorded which).

This CDR3 reads CASSYSLRGTVSSYEQYF. DNA for the CDR3: TGTGCCAGCAGTTACTCTTTACGGGGGACTGTCAGCTCCTACGAGCAGTACTTC. V usage is TRBV6-2 or TRBV6-3 and J usage is TRBJ2-7; D is possibly TRBD2 (6 bases). V lost 0 bases to trimming and J lost 0 bases, with 18 bases between them. CDR1 and CDR2 (germline): MNHEY, SVGEGT. The CDR3 spans 18 residues.